The 11 T cell receptor beta chains presented below share a single source sample, sequenced in a study of glioma-infiltrating T cells after dendritic cell vaccination. Time point here: after dendritic cell vaccination, including at tumor progression/relapse. Assay: immunoSEQ multiplex PCR; the TCRdb copy retains only in-frame clones and omits some. The sample holds about 110,000 clones, 90% seen once. Sequencing was performed on blood, taken after dendritic cell vaccination. The source of these receptors is a human donor with glioblastoma.

This chain links TRBV2 with TRBJ2-7; no definite D call. Germline values: CDR1 SNHLY, CDR2 FYNNEI. V gave up 6 bases and J gave up 6 bases, with 6 bases separating them. This CDR3 region has 10 residues. CDR3 nucleotide sequence: TGTGCCAGCAGCACGGGCGAGCAGTACTTC. As protein: CASSTGEQYF.

The V and J genes are TRBV7-2 and TRBJ1-4; D is unresolved. Trimming took 5 bases from V and 5 from J, leaving 21 bases between them. CDR3 size: 17 residues. Germline CDR1 reads SGHTA; CDR2 reads FQGNSA. The CDR3 bases are TGTGCCAGCAGCCCCACCGGGAATAGGCTCCACAATGAAAAACTGTTTTTT. Amino acids: CASSPTGNRLHNEKLFF. Using reference TRBV7-2 and TRBJ1-4 for the parts outside the CDR3, the full variable domain is GAGVSQSPSNKVTEKGKDVELRCDPISGHTALYWYRQSLGQGLEFLIYFQGNSAPDKSGLPSDRFSAERTGGSVSTLTIQRTQQEDSAVYLCASSPTGNRLHNEKLFFGSGTQLSVL.

This chain joins TRBV7-3 and TRBJ2-7; D gene unclear. Germline V gives CDR1 SGHTA, CDR2 FQGTGA. The V end lost 2 bases, the J end lost 6 bases, and 11 bases lay between the germline ends. The CDR3 covers 13 residues. In DNA form, the CDR3 reads TGTGCCAGCAGCTTAGGTCCTAACGGCGAGCAGTACTTC. Its protein product is CASSLGPNGEQYF.

The chain joins TRBV6-4 to TRBJ2-3; 10 bases align to TRBD2. V dropped 4 bases and J dropped 6; count of bases not matched to a gene: 7. The V gene's germline CDR1 is MRHNA and CDR2 SNTAGT. The CDR3 totals 15 residues. This CDR3 is CASSGASGSVDTQYF. CDR3 in DNA: TGTGCCAGCAGTGGAGCTAGCGGGAGTGTGGATACGCAGTATTTT.

The V gene is TRBV27, the J gene TRBJ2-3; D is unresolved. V gave up 3 bases and J gave up 0 bases, with 10 bases separating them. Germline CDR1 is MNHEY and CDR2 is SMNVEV (reference sequence). This CDR3 has 15 residues. The CDR3 DNA is TGTGCCAGCAGTTTTCGGCCGGGTAGCACAGATACGCAGTATTTT. Residues: CASSFRPGSTDTQYF.

The J gene is TRBJ1-5, the V gene TRBV10-3, with TRBD1 matching over 9 bases. V was pared by 5 bases and J by 7 bases, with 9 bases of the junction left unmatched. From germline, CDR1 is ENHRY and CDR2 SYGVKD. The CDR3 totals 15 residues. The CDR3: CAISHDRGEVQPQHF. CDR3 coding DNA: TGTGCCATCAGTCACGACAGGGGGGAGGTCCAGCCCCAGCATTTT.

J is TRBJ1-5 and V is TRBV6-1; TRBD1 aligns across 7 bases. The CDR3 spans 17 residues. Germline CDR1 is MNHNS and CDR2 is SASEGT. V lost 4 bases to trimming and J lost 2 bases; unmatched junction nucleotides: 11. CDR3 DNA: TGTGCCAGCAGTGGTTCCGGGACAGTACCAGGCAATCAGCCCCAGCATTTT. It translates to CASSGSGTVPGNQPQHF.

This clone was detected only a few times. This chain links TRBV19 with TRBJ1-1, with D possibly TRBD1 on 5 matching bases. Looked up from germline, CDR1 is LNHDA and CDR2 is SQIVND (reference sequence). V lost 5 bases, J lost 3 bases, and 28 bases lay in between. There are 19 residues in the CDR3. In nucleotides, the CDR3 is TGTGCCAGTAGTCCCATGGGGGGTTTTTTTCTCGGGATGGACACTGAAGCTTTCTTT. Translation: CASSPMGGFFLGMDTEAFF.

This chain joins TRBV18 and TRBJ2-3, with D maybe TRBD1 (6 bases). The CDR3 length is 14 residues. V lost 5 bases and J 1 base, leaving 10 bases between the germline ends. Germline V gene lookup returns CDR1 KGHSH and CDR2 LQKENI. DNA of the CDR3: TGTGCCAGCTCAGACAACAGGGGCACAGATACGCAGTATTTT. Amino acid sequence: CASSDNRGTDTQYF.

The CDR3 region is CASSSIRLAGTDTQYF. Written as DNA, the CDR3 is TGTGCCAGCAGTTCCATCCGACTAGCGGGCACAGATACGCAGTATTTT. The rearrangement uses TRBV27 and TRBJ2-3; TRBD2 matches at 9 bases. The trim removed 4 bases at V and 1 base at J, leaving 6 bases unmatched. The V gene's germline CDR1 is MNHEY and CDR2 SMNVEV (reference sequence). There are 16 residues in the CDR3.

This clone was recorded a few times. The chain recombines TRBV6-1 with TRBJ1-4; D is ambiguous. Germline CDR1 is MNHNS and CDR2 is SASEGT. The CDR3 extends over 14 amino acids. V was clipped by 2 bases and J by 8 bases, with 12 bases between them. CDR3 DNA sequence: TGTGCCAGCAGTGAACGGGGTCCCCGGGAAAAACTGTTTTTT. It translates to CASSERGPREKLFF.